This TCR beta chain was retrieved from a study of early T cells in non-severe SARS-CoV-2 infection. Across the whole study: Chains were not paired, and sequencing was done on bulk RNA from unsorted whole blood.

General observations from the study: Matches to VDJdb favored anti-spike CD8 responses and missed private and CD4 specificities.

The TCR library protocol was used to attach unique molecular identifiers. These identifiers were attached to individual cDNA molecules. TCRdb re-called the 5' RACE reads with MiXCR, one entry per CDR3 protein. The data contain tens of thousands of distinct CDR3 sequences, more than 4% of them singletons. The CDR3 spans 11 residues. With 3 bases removed from V and 9 bases from J, the gap between germline ends came to 11 bases. CDR1 is GTSNPN, CDR2 SVGIG, per germline (reference sequence). On this clonotype: The antigen is unknown.

This chain links TRBV30 with TRBJ1-2; D is uncertain. Sequenced material: whole blood. This TCR derives from an adult who was a healthcare worker with PCR-confirmed SARS-CoV-2 infection or an uninfected control (not recorded which). The CDR3, as DNA: TGTGCCTGGAGGGCTAGTAGGAGCTACACCTTC. Its translation: CAWRASRSYTF.